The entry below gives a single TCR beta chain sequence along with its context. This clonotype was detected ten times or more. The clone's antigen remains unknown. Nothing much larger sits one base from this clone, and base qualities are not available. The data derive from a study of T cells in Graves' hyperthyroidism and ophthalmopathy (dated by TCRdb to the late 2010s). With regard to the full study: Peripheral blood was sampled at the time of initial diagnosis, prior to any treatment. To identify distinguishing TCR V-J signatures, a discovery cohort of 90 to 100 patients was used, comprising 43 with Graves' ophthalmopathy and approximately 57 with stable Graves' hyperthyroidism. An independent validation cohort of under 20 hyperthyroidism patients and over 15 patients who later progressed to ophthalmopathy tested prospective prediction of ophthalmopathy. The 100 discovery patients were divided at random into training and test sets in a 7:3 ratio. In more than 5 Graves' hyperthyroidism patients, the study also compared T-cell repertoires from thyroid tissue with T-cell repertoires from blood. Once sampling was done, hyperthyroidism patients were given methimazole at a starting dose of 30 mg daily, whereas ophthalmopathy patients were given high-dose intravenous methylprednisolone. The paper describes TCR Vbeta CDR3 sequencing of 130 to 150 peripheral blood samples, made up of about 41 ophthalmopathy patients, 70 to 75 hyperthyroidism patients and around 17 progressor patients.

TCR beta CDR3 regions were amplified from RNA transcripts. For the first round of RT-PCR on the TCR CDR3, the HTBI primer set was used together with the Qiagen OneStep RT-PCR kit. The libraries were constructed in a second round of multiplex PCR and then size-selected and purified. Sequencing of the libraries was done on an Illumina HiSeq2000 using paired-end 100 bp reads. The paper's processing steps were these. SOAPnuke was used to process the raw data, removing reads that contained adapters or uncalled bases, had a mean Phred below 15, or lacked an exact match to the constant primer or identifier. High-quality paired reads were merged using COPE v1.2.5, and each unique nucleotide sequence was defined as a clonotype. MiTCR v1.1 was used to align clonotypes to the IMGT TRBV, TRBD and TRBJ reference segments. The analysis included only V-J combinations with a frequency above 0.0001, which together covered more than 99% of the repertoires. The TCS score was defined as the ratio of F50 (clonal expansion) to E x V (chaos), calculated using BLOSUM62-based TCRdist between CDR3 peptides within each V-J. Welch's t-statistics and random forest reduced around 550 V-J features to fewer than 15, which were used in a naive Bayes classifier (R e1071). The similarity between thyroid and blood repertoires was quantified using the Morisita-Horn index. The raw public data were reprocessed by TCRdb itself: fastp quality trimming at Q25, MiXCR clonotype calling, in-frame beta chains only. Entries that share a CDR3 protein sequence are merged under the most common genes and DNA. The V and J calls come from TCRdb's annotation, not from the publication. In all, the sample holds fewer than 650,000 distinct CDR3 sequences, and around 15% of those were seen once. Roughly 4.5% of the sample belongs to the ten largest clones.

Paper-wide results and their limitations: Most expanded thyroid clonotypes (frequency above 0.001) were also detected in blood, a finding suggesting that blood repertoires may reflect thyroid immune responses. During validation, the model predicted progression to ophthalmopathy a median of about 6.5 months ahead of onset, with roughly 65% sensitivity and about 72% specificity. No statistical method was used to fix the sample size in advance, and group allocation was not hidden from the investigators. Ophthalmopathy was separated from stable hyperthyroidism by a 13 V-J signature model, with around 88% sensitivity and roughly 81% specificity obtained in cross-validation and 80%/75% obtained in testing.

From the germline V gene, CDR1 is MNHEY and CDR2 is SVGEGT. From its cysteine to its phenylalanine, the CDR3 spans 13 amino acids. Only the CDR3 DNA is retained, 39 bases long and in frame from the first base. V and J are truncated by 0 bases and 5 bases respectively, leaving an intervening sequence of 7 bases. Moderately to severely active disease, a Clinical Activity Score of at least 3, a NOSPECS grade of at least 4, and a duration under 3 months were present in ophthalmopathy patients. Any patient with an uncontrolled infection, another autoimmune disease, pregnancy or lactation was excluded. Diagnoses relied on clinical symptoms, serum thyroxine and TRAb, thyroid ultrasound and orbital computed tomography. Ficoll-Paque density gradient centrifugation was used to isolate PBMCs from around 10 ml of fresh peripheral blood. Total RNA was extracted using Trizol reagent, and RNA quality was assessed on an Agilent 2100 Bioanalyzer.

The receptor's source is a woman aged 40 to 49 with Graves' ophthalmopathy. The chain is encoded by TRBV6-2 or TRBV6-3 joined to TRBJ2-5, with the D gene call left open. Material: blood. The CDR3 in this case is CASSYSRWETQYF. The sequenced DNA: TGTGCCAGCAGTTACTCGAGGTGGGAGACCCAGTACTTC.